The clone carrying this TCR beta chain was detected a few times. Its antigen is unidentified. One entry per CDR3 protein, called by TCRdb with MiXCR from the 5' RACE reads. The data hold 500,000 to 600,000 distinct CDR3 sequences, with 20% to 25% observed a single time. The source of the sample is a study of identical twins. Study-wide results and caveats: Some out-of-frame alpha sequences were shared by twins, and these showed excess low generation probability.

The sample also formed part of further work on T cells expressing NK-cell markers. That investigation notes: The authors derived TCR beta repertoires from sorted CD3+CD56+NKG2C+, CD3+CD56+NKG2C- and CD3+CD56-NKG2C+ T cells.

Input material: CD4+ T cells sorted from blood. The sequence was collected from a woman in her late teens or twenties in good health.

CDR3 sequence reads: CASSGTGGRNQPQHF. CDR3 nucleotides: TGTGCCAGCAGCGGGACAGGGGGCCGCAATCAGCCCCAGCATTTT. The genes are TRBV5-8 and TRBJ1-5; 12 bases match TRBD1. The CDR3 contains 15 residues. Germline V lookup: CDR1 SGHTS, CDR2 YDEGEE. Trimming took 4 bases from V and 2 from J; bases not matched to a gene: 1.